This TCR beta chain was captured by sequencing in a study of T cell changes during pregnancy in multiple sclerosis. The assay was immunoSEQ multiplex PCR, and TCRdb's table has in-frame clones only and misses some. Here the sample spans about 89,000 clones, over 85% being singletons. Germline CDR1 reads LGHNA; CDR2 reads YNFKEQ. V lost 4 bases and J lost 0; bases outside the gene matches: 4. The CDR3 has 16 amino acids. The V and J genes are TRBV4-2 and TRBJ1-3; TRBD1 matches at 9 bases. The receptor's source is a female donor in good health, enrolled as a control in a pregnancy study. The starting material was peripheral blood, obtained after pregnancy. The CDR3 here is CASSLGQGPSGNTIYF. CDR3 nucleotides: TGTGCCAGCAGCCTCGGACAGGGGCCCTCTGGAAACACCATATATTTT.